The present entry profiles one TCR beta chain with its context. Its antigen is still unknown. The data originate from a study of T cell responses to AZD1222 COVID-19 vaccine. Study-wide points: Repertoires in all cases were sampled only once the peak T cell response had passed. Clonal diversity was possibly underestimated, and the donors were mostly white British, with more females.

The method was immunoSEQ multiplex PCR; TCRdb's version includes in-frame clones alone and lacks a portion of them. Here the sample spans about 84,000 clones, under 95% being singletons. V shed 5 bases and J 5 bases; nucleotides not matched to a gene: 3. CDR1 and CDR2 (germline): SGHTA, FQGTGA. This CDR3 has 14 amino acids. The genes are TRBV7-3 and TRBJ2-3, with 11 bases aligning to TRBD2. The receptor was isolated from an adult who received the AZD1222 COVID-19 vaccine. Sequences were derived from peripheral blood, sampled 28 days after the second AZD1222 dose. The CDR3: CASSPGTSGDTQYF. CDR3 nucleotide sequence: TGTGCCAGCAGCCCCGGGACTAGCGGAGATACGCAGTATTTT.